A single TCR beta chain is shown here with its context. This sample is drawn from a study of blood T cell repertoires in COVID-19. Across the whole study: Italy, Spain and the United States were the sources of the convalescent and acute COVID-19 samples.

The CDR3 loop spans 16 amino acids. The germline gives CDR1 SGHDT, CDR2 YYEEEE. V trimming: 4 bases; J trimming: 3 bases; junction bases outside the gene matches: 8. In the study's own analysis: The authors estimated nucleated cell counts from reference gene primer amplification. Using immunoSEQ multiplex PCR, the repertoire was profiled, and TCRdb retains in-frame clones only, with some absent. For V, J and clone size, that table is used; D and trimming come from the DNA. Of roughly 63,000 clones detected, around 80% appear once; the ten largest clones hold around a tenth. The chain links TRBV5-6 to TRBJ2-7; 12 nucleotides agree with TRBD2. The material sequenced was peripheral blood. The TCR originated in a human donor in a cohort sampled during active COVID-19. Written as DNA, the CDR3 is TGTGCCAGCAGCCCTGCCGGACTAGCGGGGCTCTACGAGCAGTACTTC. This codes for CASSPAGLAGLYEQYF.